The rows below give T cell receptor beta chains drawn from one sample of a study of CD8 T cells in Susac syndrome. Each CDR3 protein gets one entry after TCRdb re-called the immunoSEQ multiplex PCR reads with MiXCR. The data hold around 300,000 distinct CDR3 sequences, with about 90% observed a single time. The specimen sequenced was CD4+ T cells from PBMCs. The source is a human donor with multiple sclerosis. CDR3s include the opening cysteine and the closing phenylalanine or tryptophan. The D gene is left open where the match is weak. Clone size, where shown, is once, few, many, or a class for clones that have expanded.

CDR3nt: TGCGCCAGCAGCCAAGACGGGGAGACCGGGACGATCGATTTTACTAATGAAAAACTGTTTTTT
CDR3aa: CASSQDGETGTIDFTNEKLFF
v_gene: TRBV4-1
j_gene: TRBJ1-4
d_gene: NA
abundance: NA

CDR3nt: TGTGCCAGCAGCCAAATAACCCAAGAGACCCAGTACTTC
CDR3aa: CASSQITQETQYF
v_gene: TRBV3-1
j_gene: TRBJ2-5
d_gene: NA
abundance: NA

CDR3nt: TGTGCCAGCAGTGAAGTTAACTATGGCTACACCTTC
CDR3aa: CASSEVNYGYTF
v_gene: TRBV25-1
j_gene: TRBJ1-2
d_gene: NA
abundance: NA

CDR3nt: TGTGCCAGCAGCCTCCGGACAGGGGGCGGCGGGAGAGTAGGAGTTGAGCAGTTCTTC
CDR3aa: CASSLRTGGGGRVGVEQFF
v_gene: TRBV7-9
j_gene: TRBJ2-1
d_gene: TRBD1
abundance: once

CDR3nt: TGTGCCAGCAGCGCATCGTCCACCTCTAGGTTAGAAGGCACAGATACGCAGTATTTT
CDR3aa: CASSASSTSRLEGTDTQYF
v_gene: TRBV7-9
j_gene: TRBJ2-3
d_gene: NA
abundance: NA

CDR3nt: TGTGCCAGCAGTCCCGGACTAGTGGCCGGGGAGCTGTTTTTT
CDR3aa: CASSPGLVAGELFF
v_gene: TRBV12-3/TRBV12-4
j_gene: TRBJ2-2
d_gene: TRBD2
abundance: NA

CDR3nt: TGCGCCAGCAGCAGGACTAGCGATCATGAGCAGTTCTTC
CDR3aa: CASSRTSDHEQFF
v_gene: TRBV5-1
j_gene: TRBJ2-1
d_gene: TRBD2
abundance: NA

CDR3nt: TGTGCCAGTAGCGCCTCCGGGACCCCTAATGAAAAACTGTTTTTT
CDR3aa: CASSASGTPNEKLFF
v_gene: TRBV19
j_gene: TRBJ1-4
d_gene: NA
abundance: NA

CDR3nt: TGTGCCAGCAGCCGGGGAGGCGGGGCGTTCTCCTACAATGAGCAGTTCTTC
CDR3aa: CASSRGGGAFSYNEQFF
v_gene: TRBV7-9
j_gene: TRBJ2-1
d_gene: NA
abundance: NA

CDR3nt: TGTGCCAGCAGCTCCCGGGGTGACGTGACCGGGGCCAACGTCCTGACTTTC
CDR3aa: CASSSRGDVTGANVLTF
v_gene: TRBV7-9
j_gene: TRBJ2-6
d_gene: NA
abundance: NA

CDR3nt: TGCGCCAGCAGCTTATCCCGTAATGAAAAACTGTTTTTT
CDR3aa: CASSLSRNEKLFF
v_gene: TRBV5-1
j_gene: TRBJ1-4
d_gene: NA
abundance: NA

CDR3nt: TGTGCCAGCAGCCCGACCTCAACTAGCGGGAGGACCCACGAGCAGTACTTC
CDR3aa: CASSPTSTSGRTHEQYF
v_gene: TRBV6-2/TRBV6-3
j_gene: TRBJ2-7
d_gene: TRBD2
abundance: NA

CDR3nt: TGCAGCGTTGAAGATCTTAGGACACGAGATACGCAGTATTTT
CDR3aa: CSVEDLRTRDTQYF
v_gene: TRBV29-1
j_gene: TRBJ2-3
d_gene: NA
abundance: NA

CDR3nt: TGTGCCAGCAGCCAAGCGGGGACCCCCACAGATACGCAGTATTTT
CDR3aa: CASSQAGTPTDTQYF
v_gene: TRBV4-2
j_gene: TRBJ2-3
d_gene: NA
abundance: NA

CDR3nt: TGTGCCAGCAGCCAAGATCTTCAGGGTGGCGACGAGCAGTACTTC
CDR3aa: CASSQDLQGGDEQYF
v_gene: TRBV14
j_gene: TRBJ2-7
d_gene: NA
abundance: NA

CDR3nt: TGCGCCAGCAGCTCGACTTCAGGTGGGACTGAAGCTTTCTTT
CDR3aa: CASSSTSGGTEAFF
v_gene: TRBV5-1
j_gene: TRBJ1-1
d_gene: NA
abundance: once

CDR3nt: TGTGCCAGCAGCCCAGACCACCTCGCGAACACCGGGGAGCTGTTTTTT
CDR3aa: CASSPDHLANTGELFF
v_gene: TRBV6-2/TRBV6-3
j_gene: TRBJ2-2
d_gene: NA
abundance: NA

CDR3nt: TGTGCCATCAGTGAGTGGGGGGGGGTCGGGGAGCAGTTCTTC
CDR3aa: CAISEWGGVGEQFF
v_gene: TRBV10-3
j_gene: TRBJ2-1
d_gene: TRBD2
abundance: NA

CDR3nt: TGTGCCAGCAGCTCCATGACTAGCAGGAATGAGCAGTTCTTC
CDR3aa: CASSSMTSRNEQFF
v_gene: TRBV6-2/TRBV6-3
j_gene: TRBJ2-1
d_gene: TRBD2
abundance: NA

CDR3nt: TGTGCCAGCAGTTTAGCACAGGGGAACCCCTACGAGCAGTACTTC
CDR3aa: CASSLAQGNPYEQYF
v_gene: TRBV12-3/TRBV12-4
j_gene: TRBJ2-7
d_gene: TRBD1
abundance: NA

CDR3nt: TGCAGCGTTTCTAGCGGATGGACAGATACGCAGTATTTT
CDR3aa: CSVSSGWTDTQYF
v_gene: TRBV29-1
j_gene: TRBJ2-3
d_gene: TRBD2
abundance: NA

CDR3nt: TGTGCCAGCAGTTACGAACGCGGCAATCAGCCCCAGCATTTT
CDR3aa: CASSYERGNQPQHF
v_gene: TRBV6-6
j_gene: TRBJ1-5
d_gene: NA
abundance: NA

CDR3nt: TGTGCCAGTAGTTTCTGGGACGGCTACACCTTC
CDR3aa: CASSFWDGYTF
v_gene: TRBV19
j_gene: TRBJ1-2
d_gene: NA
abundance: NA

CDR3nt: TGTGCCAGCAGCGGTACCCCAGAATACAATGAGCAGTTCTTC
CDR3aa: CASSGTPEYNEQFF
v_gene: TRBV6-5
j_gene: TRBJ2-1
d_gene: NA
abundance: NA

CDR3nt: TGTGCCAGCAGCCTCCCTAGGACAGGGGACTACGAGCAGTACTTC
CDR3aa: CASSLPRTGDYEQYF
v_gene: TRBV7-2
j_gene: TRBJ2-7
d_gene: TRBD1
abundance: NA

CDR3nt: TGTGCCAGTATTCCCCAGGCCAACACCGGGGAGCTGTTTTTT
CDR3aa: CASIPQANTGELFF
v_gene: TRBV19
j_gene: TRBJ2-2
d_gene: NA
abundance: NA

CDR3nt: TGCAGCGTCGGACAGCTGCTAGCTACCTTCGAGCAGTTCTTC
CDR3aa: CSVGQLLATFEQFF
v_gene: TRBV29-1
j_gene: TRBJ2-1
d_gene: NA
abundance: NA

CDR3nt: TGTGCCAGCAGCTTTTTGGTGCCGGGACAAGCAGGGATAAGGGAAGACACGCAGTATTTT
CDR3aa: CASSFLVPGQAGIREDTQYF
v_gene: TRBV5-4
j_gene: TRBJ2-3
d_gene: NA
abundance: NA